This TCR beta chain was profiled in a study of blood T cells in healthy people across ages. Study-wide results and limits: Unsorted PBMC material precluded a definitive naive versus antigen-experienced comparison.

There are a few counts of this clonotype. The target antigen is unknown. Germline values: CDR1 SGDLS, CDR2 YYNGEE. CDR3 length equals 14 residues. V was pared by 2 bases and J by 2 bases, with 2 bases of the junction left unmatched. For the second PCR, which ran for roughly 6 to 12 cycles, a sample-barcoded 5' primer and a J-beta primer mix were used. TCRdb re-analysed the 5' RACE reads in MiXCR, keeping a single row per CDR3 protein. The data show around 500,000 distinct CDR3 sequences, around 48% seen once. Sequences were obtained from blood. This sequence joins TRBV9 and TRBJ2-5; 8 bases fit TRBD1. The sequence came from a man aged 80 or over in good health. The CDR3 region is CASSVGQGQETQYF. As DNA, the CDR3 is TGTGCCAGCAGCGTTGGACAGGGACAAGAGACCCAGTACTTC.